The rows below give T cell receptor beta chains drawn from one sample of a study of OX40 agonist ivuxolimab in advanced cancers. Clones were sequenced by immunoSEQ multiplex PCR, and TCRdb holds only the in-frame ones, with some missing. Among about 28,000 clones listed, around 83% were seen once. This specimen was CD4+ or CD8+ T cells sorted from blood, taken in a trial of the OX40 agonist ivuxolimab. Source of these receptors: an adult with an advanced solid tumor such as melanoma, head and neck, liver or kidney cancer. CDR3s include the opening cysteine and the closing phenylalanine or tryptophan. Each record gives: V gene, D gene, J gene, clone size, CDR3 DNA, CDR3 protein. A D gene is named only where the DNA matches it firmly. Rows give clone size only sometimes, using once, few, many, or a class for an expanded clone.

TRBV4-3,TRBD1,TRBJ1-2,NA,TGCGCCAGCAGCCCCGGGTGGGGACAGCCTAACTATGGCTACACCTTC,CASSPGWGQPNYGYTF
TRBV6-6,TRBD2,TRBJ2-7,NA,TGTGCCACTGGGGGGGGTGCCTACGAGCAGTACTTC,CATGGGAYEQYF
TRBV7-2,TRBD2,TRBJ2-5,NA,TGTGCCAGCAGCTTATGGTCCGCGGGGGACGTGGGAGAGACCCAGTACTTC,CASSLWSAGDVGETQYF
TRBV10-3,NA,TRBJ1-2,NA,TGTGCCATCAGTGAGTCGGGCAAAAACTATGGCTACACCTTC,CAISESGKNYGYTF
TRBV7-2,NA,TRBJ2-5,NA,TGTGCCAGCAGCTTTAGCGCCGTCCCGGAGACCCAGTACTTC,CASSFSAVPETQYF
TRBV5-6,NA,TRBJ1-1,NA,TGTGCCAGCAGCTTGGTGGGCGGGATCACTGAAGCTTTCTTT,CASSLVGGITEAFF
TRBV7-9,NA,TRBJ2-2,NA,TGTGCCAGCAGCTTTTTCCAGGGGTCCACCGGGGAGCTGTTTTTT,CASSFFQGSTGELFF
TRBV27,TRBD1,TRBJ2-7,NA,TGTGCCAGCAGTTTTTCCGGGACAGGCGCTAGCTCCTACGAGCAGTACTTC,CASSFSGTGASSYEQYF
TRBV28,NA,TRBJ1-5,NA,TGTGCCAGCACGTTGGGAGGACAGCCCCAGCATTTT,CASTLGGQPQHF
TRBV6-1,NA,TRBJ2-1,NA,TGTGCCAGCACCGAGAAGTGGGGGGCTTACAATGAGCAGTTCTTC,CASTEKWGAYNEQFF
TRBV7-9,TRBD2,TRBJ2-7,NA,TGTGCCAGCAGCTCCCTGGGGGGAGGGCAGGAGCAGTACTTC,CASSSLGGGQEQYF
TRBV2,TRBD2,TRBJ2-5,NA,TGTGCCAGCAGAGTGGCGGGGGGTCAAGAGACCCAGTACTTC,CASRVAGGQETQYF
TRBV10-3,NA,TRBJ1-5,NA,TGTGCCATCAGTGAGAAGGGGGTAAGCAATCAGCCCCAGCATTTT,CAISEKGVSNQPQHF
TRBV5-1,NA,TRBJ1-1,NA,TGCGCCAGCAGCTCTGTGGGTGTTTTCACTGAAGCTTTCTTT,CASSSVGVFTEAFF
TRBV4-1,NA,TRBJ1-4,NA,TGCGCCAGCAGCCAAGGTCCTGGGGGGGAAAAACTGTTTTTT,CASSQGPGGEKLFF
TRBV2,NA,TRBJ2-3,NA,TGTGCCAGCAGTGAAGAGGGGGGCAGGGTTGGTTCAGATACGCAGTATTTT,CASSEEGGRVGSDTQYF
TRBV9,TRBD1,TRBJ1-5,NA,TGTGCCAGCAGCCCTCGGGACAGCCATCAGCCCCAGCATTTT,CASSPRDSHQPQHF
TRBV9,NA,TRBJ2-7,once,TGTGCCAGCAGCCCTGGGACTTACTACGAGCAGTACTTC,CASSPGTYYEQYF
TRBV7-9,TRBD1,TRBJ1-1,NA,TGTGCCAGCAGCTCCAGACAGGGTATGGGCACTGAAGCTTTCTTT,CASSSRQGMGTEAFF
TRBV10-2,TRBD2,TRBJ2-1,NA,TGCGCCAGCTTCCTTAGCGGGGGAGGCCGAGGCGATGAGCAGTTCTTC,CASFLSGGGRGDEQFF
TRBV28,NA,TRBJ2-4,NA,TGTGCCAGCAGTGAGGGGGTCAAAAACATTCAGTACTTC,CASSEGVKNIQYF
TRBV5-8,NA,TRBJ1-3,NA,TGTGCCAGCAGCTACCAGGGGAACTCTGGAAACACCATATATTTT,CASSYQGNSGNTIYF
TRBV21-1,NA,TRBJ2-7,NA,TGTGCCAGCAGCAAAGGAGGGACAGGGTCTACCTACGAGCAGTACTTC,CASSKGGTGSTYEQYF
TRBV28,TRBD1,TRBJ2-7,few,TGTGCCAGCAGTTTACTTACAGGGGAATACGCCTACGAGCAGTACTTC,CASSLLTGEYAYEQYF
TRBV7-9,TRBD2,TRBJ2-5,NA,TGTGCCAGCAACCCCCCGGGACTAGCGGGGGAAGGGGAGACCCAGTACTTC,CASNPPGLAGEGETQYF
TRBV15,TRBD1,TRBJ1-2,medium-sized,TGTGCCACCAGCAGCCTGATGGGACAGGCTCAACGTGATGGCTACACCTTC,CATSSLMGQAQRDGYTF
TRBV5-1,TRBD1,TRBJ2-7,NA,TGCGCCAGCAGCTTGGCCGGGACAGGGGGCAACTACGAGCAGTACTTC,CASSLAGTGGNYEQYF
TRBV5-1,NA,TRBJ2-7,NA,TGCGCCAGCAGCTTGGATCTTCAGACCTACGAGCAGTACTTC,CASSLDLQTYEQYF
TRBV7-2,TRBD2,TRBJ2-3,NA,TGTGCCAGCAGCGATGGTGGGAGGGGAGATACGCAGTATTTT,CASSDGGRGDTQYF
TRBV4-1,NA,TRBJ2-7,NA,TGCGCCAGCAGCCAAGCGAATGGCTACGAGCAGTACTTC,CASSQANGYEQYF
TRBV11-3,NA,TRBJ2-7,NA,TGTGCCAGCAGCTTAGCAGGGAGCTCCTACGAGCAGTACTTC,CASSLAGSSYEQYF
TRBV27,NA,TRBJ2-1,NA,TGTGCCAGCAGTTTAACCCTACAGTTGAGCTCCTACAATGAGCAGTTCTTC,CASSLTLQLSSYNEQFF